This note documents a single T cell receptor (beta chain) sequence. The antigen is not known. TCR cDNA, made by 5'RACE template switching, carried an added universal primer site and UMIs. Via MiXCR, TCRdb re-called the 5' RACE reads, giving one row per CDR3 protein. The table has hundreds of thousands of distinct CDR3 sequences, 4.1% seen once. These data belong to a study of T cells after yellow fever vaccination. Study-level background: In the case of low-cell-number fractions, SMART-Seq v4 Ultra Low Input was used for preparation.

Study results and caveats: Shared CD4/CD8 clonotypes were a small share, likely from convergent recombination. Abundant clonotypes from the bulk population could have been carried over as contaminants into FACS-sorted repertoires.

Between the trimmed V and J ends, which lost 7 bases and 0 bases, there was a span of 7 bases. The CDR3 has 13 amino acids. Germline lookup yields CDR1 MNHEY and CDR2 SMNVEV (reference sequence). Sequencing was performed on PBMCs, taken 5 days after the yellow fever booster vaccination. The origin of this receptor is a man aged 18 to 35 who received the YFV17D yellow fever vaccine. The chain has TRBV27 and TRBJ2-1; D possibly corresponds to TRBD1 (5 bases). The CDR3 is CASKGASYNEQFF. The CDR3 DNA reads TGTGCCAGCAAAGGGGCCTCCTACAATGAGCAGTTCTTC.